This T cell receptor beta chain is from a study of response to subunit inactivated influenza vaccine. The CDR3 covers 16 residues. V lost 5 bases, J lost 8 bases, and 6 bases stayed unmatched. TCRdb used MiXCR to reprocess the RT-PCR reads, holding one entry per CDR3 protein. The sample holds roughly 500,000 distinct CDR3 sequences, roughly a quarter seen once. This sample also appeared in a second study, on T cells expressing NK-cell markers. That source adds: The TCR beta cDNA came from 5'RACE template switching with UMIs. It was sorted CD3+CD56-NKG2C+, CD3+CD56+NKG2C- and CD3+CD56+NKG2C+ T cells that provided the TCR beta repertoires. In several experiments, sorting was restricted to alpha-beta TCR T cells by an anti-gamma-delta TCR antibody.

The rearrangement links TRBV12-3 or TRBV12-4 to TRBJ2-1, with TRBD2 identical over 16 bases. The sequence derives from a man aged 45-65 years who received an inactivated influenza vaccine. Source: CD4+ T cells sorted from PBMCs, taken 11 to 12 days after vaccination. CDR3 in DNA: TGTGCCAGCAGTCCAGGGACTAGCGGGAGGGGCGATGAGCAGTTCTTC. This translates into CASSPGTSGRGDEQFF.